A single sample gave rise to the 23 T cell receptor beta chains below, sequenced in a study of PD-L1 blockade in urothelial cancer. Using immunoSEQ multiplex PCR, the repertoire was profiled, and TCRdb retains in-frame clones only, with some absent. Here the sample spans about 74,000 clones, 90% being singletons. Time point defined: pretreatment peripheral blood. The input for sequencing was PBMCs, taken around atezolizumab (anti-PD-L1) treatment. The origin of the receptors is a man aged 65 to 85 with urothelial cancer.

The chain recombines TRBV10-2 with TRBJ2-3; TRBD2 agrees at 8 bases. The CDR3 sequence is 15 residues long. Germline V gives CDR1 WSHSY, CDR2 SAAADI. V was pared by 5 bases and J by 3 bases, with 7 bases of the junction left unmatched. CDR3 amino acids: CASSSGLGVTDTQYF. CDR3 nucleotides: TGCGCCAGCAGTTCGGGACTAGGAGTGACAGATACGCAGTATTTT.

This clone was counted between two and nine times. V gene TRBV19 combines with J gene TRBJ1-4; 9 nucleotides agree with TRBD1. V lost 8 bases and J lost 8; bases outside the gene matches: 9. Germline V CDR1 and CDR2: LNHDA, SQIVND (reference sequence). The CDR3 sequence is 14 residues long. DNA for the CDR3: TGTGCCAGTGCAGTGGGGACAGGGCTGGAAAAACTGTTTTTT. Its protein product is CASAVGTGLEKLFF.

This chain joins TRBV7-3 and TRBJ2-7, with 10 bases lining up with TRBD1. From germline, CDR1 is SGHTA and CDR2 FQGTGA. This CDR3 region has 15 residues. After removal of 6 bases from V and 4 bases from J, the junction contained 9 bases not matched to a gene. The CDR3 DNA sequence: TGTGCCAGCAGTCCTGACGGGACAGGGGATTACGAGCAGTACTTC. Protein: CASSPDGTGDYEQYF.

The gene calls are TRBV6-5 and TRBJ2-5; TRBD2 agrees at 9 bases. Germline CDR1 is MNHEY and CDR2 is SVGAGI. This CDR3 is 16 amino acids long. Germline trimming cut 0 bases from V and 4 bases from J; bases unmatched to any gene: 6. The CDR3 nucleotides read TGTGCCAGCAGTTACTCGTCGGGACTAGCTGGAGAGACCCAGTACTTC. The encoded protein is CASSYSSGLAGETQYF.

The rearrangement links TRBV14 to TRBJ1-4; D is unresolved. V dropped 1 base and J dropped 8 bases, with 5 bases sitting between them. This CDR3 has 12 amino acids. Germline V gene lookup returns CDR1 SGHDN and CDR2 FVKESK. The DNA of the CDR3 is TGTGCCAGCAGCCAAGTGAGGGAAAAACTGTTTTTT. Translating gives CASSQVREKLFF.

The genes are TRBV19 and TRBJ2-5; D is ambiguous. CDR1 is LNHDA, CDR2 SQIVND, per germline (reference sequence). Between the trimmed V and J ends, which lost 3 bases and 5 bases, there was a span of 13 bases. The CDR3 is made up of 14 amino acids. The CDR3 bases are TGTGCCAGTAGTATCCCAGGTTTAGAGGAGACCCAGTACTTC. Amino acids: CASSIPGLEETQYF.

The V and J genes are TRBV28 and TRBJ1-5, with a tentative D call TRBD1 (5 bases). V was pared by 3 bases and J by 6 bases, with 12 bases between. Germline V gene data show CDR1 as MDHEN and CDR2 as SYDVKM. The CDR3 sequence is 14 residues long. Here the CDR3 DNA reads TGTGCCAGCAGTTTCGGGGGGGAAGGTCAGCCCCAGCATTTT. It yields the protein CASSFGGEGQPQHF.

The rearrangement joins TRBV7-9 to TRBJ2-6, with no clear D. This CDR3 has 15 amino acids. Trimming stripped 5 bases from V and 2 bases from J, with 10 bases between. CDR1 and CDR2 from the germline V gene are SEHNR and FQNEAQ (reference sequence). The CDR3 loop reads CASSRDMTGANVLTF. The CDR3 nucleotides are TGTGCCAGCAGCAGAGACATGACTGGGGCCAACGTCCTGACTTTC.

The V gene is TRBV10-3, the J gene TRBJ2-7, with a tentative D call TRBD1 (5 bases). V dropped 6 bases and J dropped 4 bases, with 10 bases sitting between them. This CDR3 contains 12 residues. The germline V gene has CDR1 ENHRY and CDR2 SYGVKD. CDR3 sequence (DNA): TGTGCCATCAGCCTGGACAAATACGAGCAGTACTTC. Protein: CAISLDKYEQYF.

The chain joins TRBV5-5 to TRBJ2-1; D perhaps matches TRBD1 (7 bases). V lost 1 base to trimming and J lost 7 bases, with 18 bases between them. Per germline, CDR1 SGHKS and CDR2 YYEKEE (reference sequence). The CDR3 is 16 residues long. In DNA form, the CDR3 reads TGTGCCAGCAGCTTGAGACAGGGTGGGGGGTATAATGAGCAGTTCTTC. This encodes CASSLRQGGGYNEQFF.

The chain couples TRBV28 to TRBJ2-7, with 13 bases fitting TRBD2. The V segment lost 5 bases and the J segment 3 bases; nucleotides outside the gene matches: 13. Germline V CDR1 and CDR2: MDHEN, SYDVKM. This CDR3 has 18 amino acids. The CDR3 DNA sequence: TGTGCCAGCAGTCCAGGGAGGACTAGCGGGAGTATTAACTACGAGCAGTACTTC. Encoded protein: CASSPGRTSGSINYEQYF.

V is TRBV7-6 and J is TRBJ1-1; no clear D. V was clipped by 2 bases and J by 0 bases, with 4 bases between them. Germline V lookup: CDR1 SGHVS, CDR2 FNYEAQ. The CDR3 length is 13 residues. CDR3 in amino acids: CASSLSLNTEAFF. In DNA, the CDR3 is TGTGCCAGCAGCTTATCGTTGAACACTGAAGCTTTCTTT. Using reference TRBV7-6 and TRBJ1-1 for the parts outside the CDR3, the full variable domain is GAGVSQSPRYKVTKRGQDVALRCDPISGHVSLYWYRQALGQGPEFLTYFNYEAQQDKSGLPNDRFSAERPEGSISTLTIQRTEQRDSAMYRCASSLSLNTEAFFGQGTRLTVV.

J is TRBJ2-5 and V is TRBV7-2; TRBD2 might be the D (6 bases). Germline CDR1 is SGHTA and CDR2 is FQGNSA. This CDR3 region has 14 residues. Trimming removed 4 bases from V and 5 bases from J, with 14 bases in between. CDR3 in amino acids: CASSSMGGVETQYF. The CDR3 DNA sequence: TGTGCCAGCAGCTCCATGGGGGGAGTGGAGACCCAGTACTTC.

This rearrangement joins TRBV28 to TRBJ2-7, with 10 bases matching TRBD1. CDR1 and CDR2 from the germline V gene are MDHEN and SYDVKM. J lost 3 bases, V lost 2 bases, and 7 bases had no gene match. CDR3 length: 16 residues. In nucleotides, the CDR3 is TGTGCCAGCAGTTTAGATGGGGACAGGGGCCACTACGAGCAGTACTTC. Protein: CASSLDGDRGHYEQYF.

The chain is built from TRBV6-1 and TRBJ1-1; 10 bases agree with TRBD1. CDR3 length: 14 residues. Per the germline V gene, CDR1 is MNHNS and CDR2 is SASEGT. The V and J ends lost 7 bases and 1 base, in that order; junction bases with no gene match: 3. The CDR3 protein is CASTDRGQNTEAFF. CDR3 sequence (DNA): TGTGCCAGCACCGACAGGGGGCAGAACACTGAAGCTTTCTTT.

V and J are TRBV30 and TRBJ2-7, with 7 nucleotides matching TRBD1. CDR1 and CDR2 from the germline V gene are GTSNPN and SVGIG (reference sequence). The CDR3 contains 15 residues. V was pared by 3 bases and J by 8 bases, with 16 bases of the junction left unmatched. The CDR3 coding sequence is TGTGCCTGGAGGAACCGACAGGGCTCGGGCTGGAAGCAGTACTTC. This codes for CAWRNRQGSGWKQYF.

This clone was recorded only once. This chain connects TRBV28 to TRBJ1-2; 7 bases line up with TRBD1. Germline V gene data show CDR1 as MDHEN and CDR2 as SYDVKM. Trimming took 5 bases from V and 7 from J; bases not matched to a gene: 13. The CDR3 has 15 residues. Here the CDR3 reads CASSPPGRAGGGYTF. The CDR3 DNA reads TGTGCCAGCAGTCCTCCCGGGAGAGCAGGGGGTGGCTACACCTTC.

This clone appeared once. The V call is TRBV14, the J call TRBJ1-4, with 9 positions matching TRBD1. Germline-derived CDR1 and CDR2 are SGHDN and FVKESK. The J segment lost 8 bases and the V segment lost 5 bases, leaving 6 bases of the junction unmatched. The CDR3 has 14 residues. The CDR3 nucleotides are TGTGCCAGCAGCACCCGACAGGGGGGAGAAAAACTGTTTTTT. Its protein is CASSTRQGGEKLFF.

J is TRBJ2-5 and V is TRBV9, with 8 bases matching TRBD1. The junction had 9 bases not matched to a gene; V was cut back by 4 bases and J by 4 bases. CDR3 length equals 15 residues. Germline V gene data show CDR1 as SGDLS and CDR2 as YYNGEE. In nucleotides, the CDR3 is TGTGCCAGCAGCCCCGCCAGGGGGCTGCGAGAGACCCAGTACTTC. It codes for CASSPARGLRETQYF.

The chain combines TRBV28 with TRBJ2-1; 10 nucleotides line up with TRBD2. This CDR3 region has 17 residues. The germline V gene encodes CDR1 MDHEN and CDR2 SYDVKM. The V gene end was trimmed by 1 base and the J gene end by 4 bases; junction bases not matched to a gene: 7. CDR3 bases: TGTGCCAGCAGTTTATTGCCCGGGACTAGCGCTTACAATGAGCAGTTCTTC. This encodes CASSLLPGTSAYNEQFF.

This sequence joins TRBV19 and TRBJ2-5; 7 nucleotides match TRBD1. J gave up 5 bases and V 6 bases, and 9 bases lay outside the gene matches. The CDR3 has 14 residues. From germline, CDR1 is LNHDA and CDR2 SQIVND (reference sequence). CDR3 DNA sequence: TGTGCCAGTAGCCCATACAGGGGCAGGGAGACCCAGTACTTC. Amino acid sequence: CASSPYRGRETQYF.

The chain recombines TRBV18 with TRBJ1-5, with D perhaps TRBD1 (5 bases). Germline CDR1 and CDR2: KGHSH and LQKENI. The CDR3 is 15 residues long. The germline V and J ends were trimmed by 6 bases and 0 bases, with 12 bases remaining between them. The CDR3 sequence: CASSPDSNSNQPQHF. DNA for the CDR3: TGTGCCAGCTCCCCTGACAGCAATAGCAATCAGCCCCAGCATTTT.

In this sample, this clone turned up a few times. This chain connects TRBV19 to TRBJ2-1; TRBD2 might be the D (5 bases). V shed 3 bases and J shed 7 bases, with 7 bases lying between them. From germline, CDR1 is LNHDA and CDR2 SQIVND (reference sequence). This CDR3 contains 12 residues. Here the CDR3 DNA reads TGTGCCAGTAGTATTGAGGGTAATGAGCAGTTCTTC. Its protein is CASSIEGNEQFF.